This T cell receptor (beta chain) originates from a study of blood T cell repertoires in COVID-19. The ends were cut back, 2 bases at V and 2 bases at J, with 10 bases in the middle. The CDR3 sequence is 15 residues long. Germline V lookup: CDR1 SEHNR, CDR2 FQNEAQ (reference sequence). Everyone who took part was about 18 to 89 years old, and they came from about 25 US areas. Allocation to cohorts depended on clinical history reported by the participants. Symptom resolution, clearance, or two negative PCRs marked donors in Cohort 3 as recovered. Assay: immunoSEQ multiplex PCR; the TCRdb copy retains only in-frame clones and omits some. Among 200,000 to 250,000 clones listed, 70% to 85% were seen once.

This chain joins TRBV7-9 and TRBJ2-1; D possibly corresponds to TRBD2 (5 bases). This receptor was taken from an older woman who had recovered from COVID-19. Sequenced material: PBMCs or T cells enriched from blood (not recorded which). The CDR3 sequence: CASSLPGGPYNEQFF. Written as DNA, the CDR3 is TGTGCCAGCAGCTTACCGGGCGGGCCCTACAATGAGCAGTTCTTC.